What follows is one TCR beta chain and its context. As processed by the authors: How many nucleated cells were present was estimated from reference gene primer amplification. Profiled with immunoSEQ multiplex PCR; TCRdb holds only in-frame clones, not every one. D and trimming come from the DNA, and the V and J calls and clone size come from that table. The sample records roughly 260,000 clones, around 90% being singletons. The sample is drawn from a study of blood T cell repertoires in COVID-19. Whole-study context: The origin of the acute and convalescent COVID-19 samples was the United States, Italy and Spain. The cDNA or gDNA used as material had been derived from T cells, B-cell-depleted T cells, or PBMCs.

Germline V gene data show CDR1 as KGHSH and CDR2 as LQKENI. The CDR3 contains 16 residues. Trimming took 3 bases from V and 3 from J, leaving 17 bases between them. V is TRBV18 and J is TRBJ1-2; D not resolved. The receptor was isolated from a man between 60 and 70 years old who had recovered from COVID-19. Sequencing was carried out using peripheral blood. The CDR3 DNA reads TGTGCCAGCTCACCTATGTCTGTTCTGGCAGACTATGGCTACACCTTC. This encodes CASSPMSVLADYGYTF.